A single T cell receptor beta chain is shown here with its context. Its antigen is unknown. The CDR3 has 12 amino acids. CDR1 is LNHDA, CDR2 SQIVND, per germline (reference sequence). V trimming: 6 bases; J trimming: 6 bases; junction bases outside the gene matches: 4. Profiled with immunoSEQ multiplex PCR; TCRdb holds only in-frame clones, not every one. Of 70,000 or so clones detected, approximately 88% appear once; the ten largest clones hold around 19%. The data were obtained in a study of T cell responses to AZD1222 COVID-19 vaccine. General study results and limits: CD4 TCRs linked to vaccination spanned spike, dominating at 160-218 and 743-854. Repertoire sampling occurred only after the peak T cell response. Clonal diversity may have been underestimated, and the donors were mostly white British, with more females than males. Rises in breadth and depth of Spike-specific TCRs came after two AZD1222 doses.

This clonotype was obtained from an adult in good health. The V call is TRBV19, the J call TRBJ1-2, with 7 bases aligning to TRBD1. The sequencing here drew on peripheral blood, taken on day 0 of AZD1222 vaccination. CDR3 DNA: TGTGCCAGTAGACCAGGGGGGAATGGCTACACCTTC. Translated: CASRPGGNGYTF. Full variable domain (remainder filled in from reference TRBV19 and TRBJ1-2): DGGITQSPKYLFRKEGQNVTLSCEQNLNHDAMYWYRQDPGQGLRLIYYSQIVNDFQKGDIAEGYSVSREKKESFPLTVTSAQKNPTAFYLCASRPGGNGYTFGSGTRLTVV.